Each of the 12 T cell receptor beta chains below was sequenced from the same sample in a study of OX40 agonist ivuxolimab in advanced cancers. Clones were read by immunoSEQ multiplex PCR, and TCRdb kept only the in-frame ones, dropping some. The sample shows about 82,000 clones, roughly 90% of them seen only once. Source: CD4+ or CD8+ T cells sorted from blood, taken in a trial of the OX40 agonist ivuxolimab. The receptors shown here come from an adult with an advanced solid tumor such as melanoma, head and neck, liver or kidney cancer.

The J gene is TRBJ2-7, the V gene TRBV30; D perhaps matches TRBD1 (7 bases). The germline CDR1 and CDR2 sequences are GTSNPN and SVGIG (reference sequence). The germline V and J ends were trimmed by 3 bases and 5 bases, with 20 bases remaining between them. The CDR3 is 15 amino acids. Written as DNA, the CDR3 is TGTGCCTGGAGGAGTGTCCGGCAGGGGGGCCACGAGCAGTACTTC. It codes for CAWRSVRQGGHEQYF. Full variable domain (rest looked up from reference TRBV30 and TRBJ2-7): SQTIHQWPATLVQPVGSPLSLECTVEGTSNPNLYWYRQAAGRGLQLLFYSVGIGQISSEVPQNLSASRPQDRQFILSSKKLLLSDSGFYLCAWRSVRQGGHEQYFGPGTRLTVT.

The chain recombines TRBV7-3 with TRBJ2-1, with 10 bases that match TRBD1. The germline gives CDR1 SGHTA, CDR2 FQGTGA. This CDR3 has 14 amino acids. Losses at the gene ends were 10 bases for V and 10 bases for J; bases not matched to a gene: 13. Written as DNA, the CDR3 is TGTGCCACCAAGCCCGGGACAGGGGACCCGGAGCAGTTCTTC. It translates to CATKPGTGDPEQFF.

The DNA of the CDR3 is TGTGCCAGTAGTTCCTGGACTAGCGGCACAGATACGCAGTATTTT. Translating it yields CASSSWTSGTDTQYF. This chain connects TRBV19 to TRBJ2-3; 9 nucleotides agree with TRBD2. The CDR3 length is 15 residues. The ends lost 5 bases at V and 1 base at J; junction bases unmatched: 4. Germline CDR1 LNHDA, CDR2 SQIVND (reference sequence). Looking up the rest from reference TRBV19 and TRBJ2-3 gives the full variable domain: DGGITQSPKYLFRKEGQNVTLSCEQNLNHDAMYWYRQDPGQGLRLIYYSQIVNDFQKGDIAEGYSVSREKKESFPLTVTSAQKNPTAFYLCASSSWTSGTDTQYFGPGTRLTVL.

The chain employs TRBV5-1 and TRBJ2-3, with 12 nucleotides matching TRBD2. Trimming took 4 bases from V and 4 from J; bases not matched to a gene: 7. This CDR3 is built from 16 residues. Per the germline V gene, CDR1 is SGHRS and CDR2 is YFSETQ. The DNA of the CDR3 is TGCGCCAGCAGCCCGTTTACTAGCGGGAGGCCAGATACGCAGTATTTT. Its translation is CASSPFTSGRPDTQYF.

The chain employs TRBV10-3 and TRBJ2-1; the D gene is possibly TRBD2 (6 bases). Germline CDR1 reads ENHRY; CDR2 reads SYGVKD. Trimming removed 11 bases at V and 5 bases at J, with 19 bases between. The CDR3 covers 14 residues. CDR3 protein: CASEGRGTDNEQFF. The CDR3 DNA reads as TGTGCCTCGGAGGGGCGGGGTACCGACAATGAGCAGTTCTTC.

The chain uses TRBV27 and TRBJ1-1, with D unresolved. CDR3 length equals 12 residues. Trimming stripped 4 bases from V and 2 bases from J, with 5 bases between. CDR1 is MNHEY, CDR2 SMNVEV, per germline (reference sequence). The CDR3 coding sequence is TGTGCCAGCAGTTCGATAAACACTGAAGCTTTCTTT. This encodes CASSSINTEAFF.

The J gene is TRBJ2-3, the V gene TRBV19; 8 bases line up with TRBD2. The V gene's germline CDR1 is LNHDA and CDR2 SQIVND (reference sequence). Trimming took 5 bases from V and 4 from J; bases not matched to a gene: 8. This CDR3 region has 15 residues. The CDR3 bases are TGTGCCAGTAGTTCAGGGACTAGGTGGGCAGATACGCAGTATTTT. It codes for CASSSGTRWADTQYF. The whole variable domain, remainder taken from reference TRBV19 and TRBJ2-3, is DGGITQSPKYLFRKEGQNVTLSCEQNLNHDAMYWYRQDPGQGLRLIYYSQIVNDFQKGDIAEGYSVSREKKESFPLTVTSAQKNPTAFYLCASSSGTRWADTQYFGPGTRLTVL.

The J gene is TRBJ1-3, the V gene TRBV7-9; maybe TRBD1 (5 bases). The CDR3 spans 15 residues. Germline V lookup: CDR1 SEHNR, CDR2 FQNEAQ (reference sequence). V lost 6 bases, J lost 1 base, and 13 bases lay in between. CDR3: CASRTIGGSGNTIYF. Here the CDR3 DNA reads TGTGCCAGCAGGACCATCGGGGGGTCTGGAAACACCATATATTTT.

The rearrangement links TRBV14 to TRBJ2-3, with 7 bases matching TRBD2. Germline V lookup: CDR1 SGHDN, CDR2 FVKESK. With 4 bases clipped from V and 8 bases from J, the junction kept 3 bases outside the gene matches. The CDR3 spans 12 residues. This CDR3 reads CASSLGGSTQYF. The DNA of the CDR3 is TGTGCCAGCAGCCTCGGGGGGAGTACGCAGTATTTT.

This clone was seen a single time. The chain links TRBV6-1 to TRBJ2-1; 12 bases are shared with TRBD1. This CDR3 region has 15 residues. The V gene end was trimmed by 6 bases and the J gene end by 5 bases; junction bases not matched to a gene: 5. Germline lookup yields CDR1 MNHNS and CDR2 SASEGT. CDR3 residues: CASSTGTGGNNEQFF. The DNA of the CDR3 is TGTGCCAGCAGCACCGGGACAGGGGGCAACAATGAGCAGTTCTTC.

The rearrangement joins TRBV30 to TRBJ1-1; D gene ambiguous. The CDR3 covers 13 residues. The germline V gene has CDR1 GTSNPN and CDR2 SVGIG (reference sequence). Trimming cost V 0 bases and J 5 bases, with 10 bases left between them. CDR3 in DNA: TGTGCCTGGAGTGTCCAGGCGAATACTGAAGCTTTCTTT. Translation gives CAWSVQANTEAFF.

The V call is TRBV28, the J call TRBJ2-5; D might be TRBD1 (6 bases). Germline V gene sequence: CDR1 MDHEN, CDR2 SYDVKM. This CDR3 has 15 residues. The ends were cut back, 4 bases at V and 2 bases at J, with 14 bases in the middle. As DNA, the CDR3 is TGTGCCAGCAGTTCGCTAAGGGGACATCAAGAGACCCAGTACTTC. It specifies CASSSLRGHQETQYF.